This T cell receptor beta chain comes out of a study of blood T cell repertoires in COVID-19 (dated by TCRdb to 2020 to 2021). Notes on the research overall: Samples from collaborators originated in the United States, Italy and Spain and spanned both the acute and convalescent phases of COVID-19. The prospective study material was composed of cDNA or gDNA derived from T cells, B-cell-depleted T cells, or PBMCs. A de-identified subject ID, COVID-19 status, age in years and sex were almost always included in the sample metadata. Subjects who had been exposed to COVID-19, were actively infected with it, or had recovered from it provided the deeply sampled blood TCRbeta repertoires that made up the dataset. Samples were obtained from the ongoing ImmuneRACE study (first 160 participants) and from about 1,300 subjects provided by 6 global collaborators. A freely available public database, intended as a resource for researchers studying the immune response to SARS-CoV-2, is where the repertoires were released. Where HLA class I and class II types were available, the types were taken from metadata supplied by the sample provider, not from assay-based typing. Paper-wide results and their limitations: Clinical and demographic metadata were provided uncurated, with the amount varying by source and participant.

The table lists this clone with a count of one. The clone's antigen remains unknown. Base qualities are missing; no much larger clone stands one base away. Trimming removed 4 bases from V and 2 bases from J; the gene matches leave 14 bases unexplained. CDR1 GTSNPN and CDR2 SVGIG were looked up in the germline V gene (reference sequence). CDR3 length: 17 amino acids, cysteine to phenylalanine. The CDR3 DNA has 51 bases and is translated from base 1. Collaborating institutions collected whole blood in K2EDTA tubes following their own protocols. For TCRbeta analysis, collaborators shipped samples as frozen whole blood, isolated PBMCs, or DNA extracted from either of those sample types. TCRbeta CDR3 regions were amplified from genomic DNA by means of the immunoSEQ Assay, a bias-controlled multiplex PCR. The published analysis was carried out like this. Within the assay, amplification of reference gene primers was used to estimate how many nucleated cells each sample contained. To quantify the absolute abundance of each unique TCRbeta CDR3 rearrangement, sequence reads were collapsed and filtered. Productive Simpson clonality was computed per sample as the square root of Simpson's diversity index over productive rearrangements. TCRdb limited this immuneACCESS table to in-frame rearrangements with V and J called. A share of clones is missing; checked studies link under half to unresolved V genes, and the rest is unexplained. V, J and clone size reflect that table, while D and trimming were determined from the DNA. A total of some 250,000 clones appear in this sample, 88% of them only once. The ten most abundant clones make up 0.8% of the sample.

Rearrangement joined TRBV30 to TRBJ2-7, with 10 junctional bases fitting TRBD2. Sequenced input: peripheral blood. This receptor was obtained from a woman aged 25 to 39 with acute or convalescent COVID-19. CDR3 region: CAWTPPGASGGAYEQYF. The nucleotide sequence is given as TGTGCCTGGACCCCCCCCGGGGCTAGCGGGGGAGCCTACGAGCAGTACTTC.